The 12 T cell receptor beta chains below come from one sample, sequenced in a study of neurological immune-mediated disorders. TCRdb re-called the 5' RACE reads through MiXCR, storing one row per CDR3 protein. This sample yields tens of thousands of distinct CDR3 sequences, of which over 9.5% are seen a single time; 20% to 25% belongs to the top ten. The specimen sequenced was PBMCs. Every receptor here comes from a woman in her sixties or seventies with HTLV-1-associated myelopathy (HAM/TSP).

This clonotype was found many times. CDR3 in DNA: TGCAGTGCTACTCCCTTGGGAGGGGACGACTACGAGCAGTACTTC. Translation: CSATPLGGDDYEQYF. The V call is TRBV20-1, the J call TRBJ2-7; TRBD2 agrees at 7 bases. V gave up 4 bases and J gave up 3 bases; unmatched junction bases: 12. CDR1 is DFQATT, CDR2 SNEGSKA, per germline (reference sequence). The CDR3 spans 15 residues.

The table lists this clonotype with many counts. The chain carries TRBV20-1 and TRBJ1-2; D gene ambiguous. Germline-derived CDR1 and CDR2 are DFQATT and SNEGSKA (reference sequence). This CDR3 comprises 15 residues. Trimming took off 1 base at V and 3 bases at J, with 15 bases between the two ends. As DNA, the CDR3 is TGCAGTGCTAGAGCCCCTGGCGGTATAGACTATGGCTACACCTTC. Its translation is CSARAPGGIDYGYTF.

This clonotype was recorded at least ten times. The V gene is TRBV3-1, the J gene TRBJ2-7, with D hard to call. Germline V gene lookup returns CDR1 LGHDT and CDR2 YNNKEL (reference sequence). Trimming left V 1 base short and J 1 base short, with 8 bases between. This CDR3 is built from 14 residues. The CDR3 reads CASSQAGPSYEQYF. The CDR3 region has the DNA TGTGCCAGCAGCCAAGCCGGACCTTCCTACGAGCAGTACTTC.

This clonotype was detected many times. This chain connects TRBV11-2 to TRBJ2-3; D might be TRBD1 (6 bases). There are 14 residues in the CDR3. The ends were cut back, 3 bases at V and 2 bases at J, with 9 bases in the middle. The germline gives CDR1 SGHAT, CDR2 FQNNGV. The CDR3 DNA follows: TGTGCCAGCAGCTTTAACAGGGTCACAGATACGCAGTATTTT. Translation: CASSFNRVTDTQYF. The full variable domain, with the rest looked up from reference TRBV11-2 and TRBJ2-3, is EAGVAQSPRYKIIEKRQSVAFWCNPISGHATLYWYQQILGQGPKLLIQFQNNGVVDDSQLPKDRFSAERLKGVDSTLKIQPAKLEDSAVYLCASSFNRVTDTQYFGPGTRLTVL.

This clonotype showed up many times. The genes are TRBV20-1 and TRBJ1-1, with D possibly being TRBD1 (5 bases). Trimming removed 7 bases at V and 3 bases at J, with 9 bases between. Germline V lookup: CDR1 DFQATT, CDR2 SNEGSKA (reference sequence). CDR3 length: 11 amino acids. This CDR3 reads CSGRAHTEAFF. In nucleotides, the CDR3 is TGCAGTGGCAGGGCGCACACTGAAGCTTTCTTT.

This clonotype was seen many times. The genes are TRBV20-1 and TRBJ1-1; a possible D gene is TRBD1 (5 bases). Germline CDR1 reads DFQATT; CDR2 reads SNEGSKA (reference sequence). V lost 4 bases and J lost 2, with 11 bases in between. The CDR3 loop spans 13 amino acids. CDR3: CSATIWDNTEAFF. CDR3 coding DNA: TGCAGTGCTACAATATGGGACAACACTGAAGCTTTCTTT.

This clonotype was counted at least ten times. This chain links TRBV20-1 with TRBJ1-1; D is ambiguous. V lost 3 bases and J lost 0, with 11 bases in between. The CDR3 runs 14 residues. The germline CDR1 and CDR2 sequences are DFQATT and SNEGSKA (reference sequence). CDR3 amino acids: CSARQAQLNTEAFF. DNA for the CDR3: TGCAGTGCTAGGCAGGCACAGTTGAACACTGAAGCTTTCTTT.

J is TRBJ2-7 and V is TRBV20-1, with 7 bases lining up with TRBD1. There are 14 residues in the CDR3. CDR1 is DFQATT, CDR2 SNEGSKA, per germline (reference sequence). V lost 3 bases and J lost 3; bases outside the gene matches: 8. As DNA, the CDR3 is TGCAGTGCTAGCGTGGGGGACAGCCTCTACGAGCAGTACTTC. Translation: CSASVGDSLYEQYF.

This clonotype is termed medium-sized. The V and J genes are TRBV5-6 and TRBJ1-5, with D uncertain. The CDR3 totals 15 residues. Trimming pared 3 bases from V and 3 bases from J, leaving 13 bases between. Germline lookup yields CDR1 SGHDT and CDR2 YYEEEE. The CDR3 reads CASSSETGINQPQHF. CDR3 coding DNA: TGTGCCAGCAGCTCCGAAACTGGGATCAATCAGCCCCAGCATTTT.

In its sample, this clonotype was seen many times. CDR3 protein: CASSPQNPRDLMNTEAFF. The CDR3 DNA reads as TGCGCCAGCAGCCCACAGAATCCACGCGACCTTATGAACACTGAAGCTTTCTTT. This chain uses TRBV5-1 with TRBJ1-1; no firm D call. Trimming removed 4 bases from V and 0 bases from J, with 22 bases in between. The germline gives CDR1 SGHRS, CDR2 YFSETQ. The CDR3 has 18 amino acids.

The table lists this clonotype with many counts. The gene calls are TRBV5-1 and TRBJ2-7; 8 bases are shared with TRBD1. This CDR3 has 17 amino acids. CDR1 is SGHRS, CDR2 YFSETQ, per germline. With 4 bases clipped from V and 2 bases from J, the junction kept 14 bases outside the gene matches. The CDR3 DNA is TGCGCCAGCAGCGCCGAAATTCGGACAGGGCTGGCCTACGAGCAGTACTTC. This gives the protein CASSAEIRTGLAYEQYF.

This clonotype was observed many times. The chain is built from TRBV30 and TRBJ2-1; 12 bases fit TRBD1. Germline lookup yields CDR1 GTSNPN and CDR2 SVGIG (reference sequence). The ends lost 1 base at V and 8 bases at J; junction bases unmatched: 6. The CDR3 has 15 amino acids. In DNA, the CDR3 is TGTGCCTGGAGTGCGGGACAGGGGGCCCGCGATGAGCAGTTCTTC. Residues: CAWSAGQGARDEQFF.